The T cell receptor (beta chain) under discussion was sequenced for a study of naive and memory T cell subsets. This CDR3 is built from 14 residues. V was clipped by 7 bases and J by 5 bases; unmatched bases: 10. Germline V gives CDR1 SQVTM, CDR2 ANQGSEA. Blood and skin TCR RNA was reverse transcribed with alpha and beta constant primers. Four PCR rounds used nested alpha and beta constant region primers plus the SP2 primer. TCRdb called the 5' RACE reads again in MiXCR, with one record for every CDR3 protein. The sample includes tens of thousands of distinct CDR3 sequences, around a quarter of them seen just once. RNA was extracted from less than 3 ml of whole blood of healthy adults. A UMI-containing oligonucleotide was joined by 3' ligation to the TCR cDNA template. This clonotype was observed a handful of times.

This chain connects TRBV29-1 to TRBJ2-3; TRBD2 agrees at 9 bases. The receptor was isolated from a female donor in good health. The CDR3 sequence: CSAPEAGGGDTQYF. CDR3 in DNA: TGCAGCGCCCCGGAGGCGGGAGGGGGAGATACGCAGTATTTT.